This T cell receptor (beta chain) stems from a study of cytomegalovirus exposure and HLA in healthy donors. Study outcomes and limitations: Presence/absence analyses supposed approximately even sequencing depth among donors. Rare sequences made up most TCRs, while some public TCRs were found in many donors.

This clone has a handful of counts. Its antigen is unidentified. With 60 Vbeta and 13 Jbeta primers, the PCR was carried out. Sequencing used immunoSEQ multiplex PCR; TCRdb keeps in-frame clones, though not all of them. This repertoire shows about 150,000 clones, roughly 82% found once; its top ten account for about 6.1%. The germline V gene has CDR1 SGHVS and CDR2 FNYEAQ. CDR3 length: 16 amino acids. V lost 5 bases to trimming and J lost 0 bases, with 14 bases between them. The sequence came from a woman between 45 and 60 years old in good health and CMV-seropositive. Sequenced input: PBMCs. The J gene is TRBJ1-3, the V gene TRBV7-6; D is unclear. The CDR3 DNA is TGTGCCAGCAGCCCCGGACCGGGGTACTCTGGAAACACCATATATTTT. Its translation: CASSPGPGYSGNTIYF.